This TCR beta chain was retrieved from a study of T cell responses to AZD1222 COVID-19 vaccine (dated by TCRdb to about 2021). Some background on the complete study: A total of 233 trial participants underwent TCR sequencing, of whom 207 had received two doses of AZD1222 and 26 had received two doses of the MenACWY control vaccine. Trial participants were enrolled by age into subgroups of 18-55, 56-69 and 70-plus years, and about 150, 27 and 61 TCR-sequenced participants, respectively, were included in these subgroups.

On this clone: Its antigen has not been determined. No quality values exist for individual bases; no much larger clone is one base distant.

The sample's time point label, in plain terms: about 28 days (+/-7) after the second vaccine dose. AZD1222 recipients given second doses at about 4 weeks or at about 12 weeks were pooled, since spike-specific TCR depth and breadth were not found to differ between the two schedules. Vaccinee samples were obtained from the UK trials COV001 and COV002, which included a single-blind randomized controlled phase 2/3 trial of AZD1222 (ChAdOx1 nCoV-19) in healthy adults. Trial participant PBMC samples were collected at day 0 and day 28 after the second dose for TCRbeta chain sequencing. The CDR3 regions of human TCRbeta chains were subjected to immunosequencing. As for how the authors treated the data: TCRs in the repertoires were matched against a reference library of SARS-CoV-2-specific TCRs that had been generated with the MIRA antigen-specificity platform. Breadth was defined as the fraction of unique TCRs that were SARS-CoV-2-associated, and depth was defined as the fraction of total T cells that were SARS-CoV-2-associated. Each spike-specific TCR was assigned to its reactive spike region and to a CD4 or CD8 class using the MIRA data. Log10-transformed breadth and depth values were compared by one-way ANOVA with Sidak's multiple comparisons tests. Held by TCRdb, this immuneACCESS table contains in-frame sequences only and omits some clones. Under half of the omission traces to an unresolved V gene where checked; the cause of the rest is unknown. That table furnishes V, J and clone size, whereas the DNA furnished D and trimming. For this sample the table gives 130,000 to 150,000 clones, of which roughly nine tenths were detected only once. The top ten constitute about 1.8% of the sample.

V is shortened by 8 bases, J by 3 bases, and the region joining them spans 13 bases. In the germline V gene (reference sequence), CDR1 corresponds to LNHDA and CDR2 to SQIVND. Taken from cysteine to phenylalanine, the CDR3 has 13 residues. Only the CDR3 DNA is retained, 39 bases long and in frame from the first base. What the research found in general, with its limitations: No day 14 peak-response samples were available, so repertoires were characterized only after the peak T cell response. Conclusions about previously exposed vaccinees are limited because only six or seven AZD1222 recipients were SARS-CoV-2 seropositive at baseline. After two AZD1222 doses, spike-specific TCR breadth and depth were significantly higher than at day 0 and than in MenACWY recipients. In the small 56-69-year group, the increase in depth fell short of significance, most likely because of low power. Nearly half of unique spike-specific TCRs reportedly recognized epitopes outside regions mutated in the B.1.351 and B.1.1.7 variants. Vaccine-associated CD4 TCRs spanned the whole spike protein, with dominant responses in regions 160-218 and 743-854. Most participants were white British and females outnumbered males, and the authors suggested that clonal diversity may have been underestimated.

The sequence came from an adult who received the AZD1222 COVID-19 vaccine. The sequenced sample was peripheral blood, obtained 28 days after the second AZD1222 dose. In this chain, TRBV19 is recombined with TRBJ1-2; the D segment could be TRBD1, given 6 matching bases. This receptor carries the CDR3 CASGGRVDYGYTF. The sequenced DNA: TGTGCCAGTGGGGGCAGGGTGGACTATGGCTACACCTTC.